Listed below are T cell receptor beta chains from one sample, sequenced in a study of T cell changes during pregnancy in multiple sclerosis. Libraries were prepared by immunoSEQ multiplex PCR; TCRdb keeps only in-frame clonotypes and omits some of them. The sample lists roughly 120,000 clones, 92% occurring once. The starting material was peripheral blood, obtained in the third trimester of pregnancy. Source of these receptors: a female donor with multiple sclerosis, enrolled in a pregnancy study. CDR3s include the opening cysteine and the closing phenylalanine or tryptophan. A D gene is named only where the DNA matches it firmly. Expanded clones get a size class; other rows say once, few or many, or leave the size out.

CDR3 protein,CDR3 DNA,clone size,D gene,J gene,V gene
CASTRSGGAGEQFF,TGTGCCAGCACCCGTAGCGGGGGGGCAGGTGAGCAGTTCTTC,once,TRBD2,TRBJ2-1,TRBV9
CASSPDTSLGAFF,TGTGCCAGCAGTCCGGACACTTCGCTTGGGGCTTTCTTT,NA,NA,TRBJ1-1,TRBV6-5
CAWKRRPPNQPQHF,TGTGCCTGGAAACGCAGGCCCCCCAATCAGCCCCAGCATTTT,NA,NA,TRBJ1-5,TRBV30
CAVSRGGNQPQHF,TGTGCCGTGTCTCGGGGGGGCAATCAGCCCCAGCATTTT,few,NA,TRBJ1-5,TRBV28
CAGSTGTYEQYF,TGTGCCGGATCGACGGGTACCTACGAGCAGTACTTC,NA,NA,TRBJ2-7,TRBV2
CAWSRGGPDTQYF,TGTGCCTGGTCACGCGGGGGGCCAGATACGCAGTATTTT,NA,TRBD2,TRBJ2-3,TRBV30
CASSEGVAGIYEQYF,TGTGCCAGCAGTGAAGGGGTAGCGGGGATCTACGAGCAGTACTTC,NA,TRBD2,TRBJ2-7,TRBV6-1
CASSQLRGPGETQYF,TGCGCCAGCAGCCAGCTCAGGGGGCCCGGCGAGACCCAGTACTTC,NA,TRBD1,TRBJ2-5,TRBV4-1
CASGLSPSRGYTDTQYF,TGTGCTAGTGGTTTGTCCCCCTCCCGGGGGTACACAGATACGCAGTATTTT,NA,NA,TRBJ2-3,TRBV12-5
CASSPQGQFYGYTF,TGTGCCAGCAGTCCCCAGGGACAGTTCTATGGCTACACCTTC,NA,TRBD1,TRBJ1-2,TRBV27
CASSQGAGPPTDTQYF,TGCGCCAGCAGCCAAGGAGCGGGGCCCCCCACAGATACGCAGTATTTT,NA,TRBD2,TRBJ2-3,TRBV4-1
CASSPHTGAGTEAFF,TGTGCCAGTAGTCCCCATACAGGGGCCGGGACTGAAGCTTTCTTT,once,TRBD1,TRBJ1-1,TRBV19
CATSRELGGRAMFYNEQFF,TGTGCCACCAGCAGAGAGTTAGGTGGGAGGGCCATGTTCTACAATGAGCAGTTCTTC,NA,TRBD2,TRBJ2-1,TRBV15
CASSSWTGWTVGPEAFF,TGTGCCAGCAGCTCTTGGACTGGGTGGACCGTGGGTCCTGAAGCTTTCTTT,once,NA,TRBJ1-1,TRBV5-8
CASSFPGQRSEQYF,TGTGCCAGCAGCTTCCCGGGACAGAGGTCCGAGCAGTACTTC,NA,TRBD1,TRBJ2-7,TRBV5-5
CASSFPTGELFF,TGTGCCAGCAGCTTTCCGACCGGGGAGCTGTTTTTT,NA,NA,TRBJ2-2,TRBV5-6